These 22 T cell receptor beta chains were sequenced from one sample in a study of cytomegalovirus exposure and HLA in healthy donors. PCR primers comprised 60 Vbeta and 13 Jbeta primers. Clones were sequenced by immunoSEQ multiplex PCR, and TCRdb holds only the in-frame ones, with some missing. The data hold about 130,000 clones, with over 15% observed a single time. Source material: PBMCs. Receptor source: a female donor in good health and CMV-seropositive.

This clone was recorded a few times. Mismatch with germline at one junction end may stem from a read error. The J gene is TRBJ1-5, the V gene TRBV4-1, with 8 positions matching TRBD1. Germline V gene sequence: CDR1 MGHRA, CDR2 YSYEKL. The CDR3 sequence is 17 residues long. The CDR3 DNA follows: TGCGCCAGCAGCCAAGATCTAGGACAGGGCAGGCATCAGCCCCAGAATTTT. Protein: CASSQDLGQGRHQPQNF.

This chain links TRBV11-3 with TRBJ2-1; TRBD2 matches 8 bases. V shed 1 base and J 7 bases; nucleotides not matched to a gene: 3. Germline CDR1 reads SGHNT; CDR2 reads YENEEA. The length of the CDR3 is 14 residues. The CDR3 DNA follows: TGTGCCAGCAGCTTAGCGGGAGGGATAAATGAGCAGTTCTTC. Protein sequence: CASSLAGGINEQFF.

The V gene is TRBV28, the J gene TRBJ2-1, with TRBD1 as a possible D gene (7 bases). V lost 6 bases to trimming and J lost 3 bases, with 12 bases between them. In germline, CDR1 is MDHEN, CDR2 SYDVKM. There are 14 residues in the CDR3. CDR3 DNA sequence: TGTGCCAGCAGCCAGGGGGGTTACTACAATGAGCAGTTCTTC. Translating gives CASSQGGYYNEQFF.

The chain recombines TRBV12-5 with TRBJ1-5; 8 bases align to TRBD1. The germline V gene encodes CDR1 LGHNT and CDR2 FRNRAP. V shed 2 bases and J 4 bases; nucleotides not matched to a gene: 4. The CDR3 is 15 residues long. CDR3 DNA: TGTGCTAGTGGTTTGCGCAGGGGGCAGAATCAGCCCCAGCATTTT. Amino acid sequence: CASGLRRGQNQPQHF.

This clone was recorded a few times. Written as DNA, the CDR3 is TGTGCCAGCAGTGACTCTAGCTCTGGGGCCAACGTCCTGACTTTC. It specifies CASSDSSSGANVLTF. V gene TRBV6-4 combines with J gene TRBJ2-6; D is unclear. Trimming removed 0 bases from V and 0 bases from J, with 3 bases in between. This CDR3 has 15 residues. Germline-derived CDR1 and CDR2 are MRHNA and SNTAGT.

This clone has more than one count but fewer than ten. The V call is TRBV7-6, the J call TRBJ2-2; a possible D gene is TRBD1 (6 bases). Germline loops: CDR1 SGHVS, CDR2 FNYEAQ. The length of the CDR3 is 15 residues. V lost 2 bases, J lost 3 bases, and 10 bases lay in between. The CDR3 DNA sequence: TGTGCCAGCAGCTTACAGGGGACATACACCGGGGAGCTGTTTTTT. Protein product: CASSLQGTYTGELFF. Full variable domain (rest looked up from reference TRBV7-6 and TRBJ2-2): GAGVSQSPRYKVTKRGQDVALRCDPISGHVSLYWYRQALGQGPEFLTYFNYEAQQDKSGLPNDRFSAERPEGSISTLTIQRTEQRDSAMYRCASSLQGTYTGELFFGEGSRLTVL.

The sample holds a few counts of this clone. The V and J genes are TRBV18 and TRBJ2-3; perhaps TRBD1 as D (5 bases). With 2 bases removed from V and 2 bases from J, the gap between germline ends came to 14 bases. The CDR3 runs to 16 residues. Germline V lookup: CDR1 KGHSH, CDR2 LQKENI. The CDR3 DNA reads as TGTGCCAGCTCACCAACGCGAAACAGGCTCACAGATACGCAGTATTTT. It codes for CASSPTRNRLTDTQYF.

J is TRBJ1-1 and V is TRBV5-1, with 12 bases matching TRBD1. CDR1 and CDR2 (germline): SGHRS, YFSETQ. The V segment lost 0 bases and the J segment 11 bases; nucleotides outside the gene matches: 11. The CDR3 loop spans 16 amino acids. The CDR3 region is CASSLAPGQGAEGAFF. As DNA, the CDR3 is TGCGCCAGCAGCTTGGCCCCGGGACAGGGGGCGGAGGGGGCTTTCTTT.

The sample holds a few counts of this clone. The junction departs from the called germline gene at one end, perhaps through a read error. CDR3 sequence reads: CASSEASAEECF. CDR3 nucleotides: TGTGCCAGCAGTGAAGCATCGGCCGAGGAGTGTTTC. The chain couples TRBV6-1 to TRBJ1-2; D unclear. Germline CDR1 MNHNS, CDR2 SASEGT. The CDR3 runs to 12 residues.

In this sample, this clone turned up a few times. This sequence joins TRBV28 and TRBJ1-6; tentatively, D is TRBD1 (5 bases). CDR1 and CDR2 (germline): MDHEN, SYDVKM. The CDR3 is 17 amino acids. V lost 6 bases and J lost 1, with 16 bases in between. CDR3 in amino acids: CASSPRGYHSYNSPLHF. For the CDR3, the DNA is TGTGCCAGCAGCCCCCGGGGGTATCATTCCTATAATTCACCCCTCCACTTT. The full variable domain, in which reference TRBV28 and TRBJ1-6 provide the parts outside the CDR3, is DVKVTQSSRYLVKRTGEKVFLECVQDMDHENMFWYRQDPGLGLRLIYFSYDVKMKEKGDIPEGYSVSREKKERFSLILESASTNQTSMYLCASSPRGYHSYNSPLHFGNGTRLTVT.

This clone was seen a handful of times. The chain joins TRBV14 to TRBJ2-2; no firm D call. The CDR3 extends over 16 amino acids. CDR1 SGHDN and CDR2 FVKESK come from the germline V gene. V gave up 1 base and J gave up 5 bases, with 14 bases separating them. In DNA, the CDR3 is TGTGCCAGCAGCCAAGCGTTATCCCCCGGGACCGGGGAGCTGTTTTTT. It encodes CASSQALSPGTGELFF.

The chain is built from TRBV5-1 and TRBJ1-1; the match to TRBD1 covers 9 bases. Germline loops: CDR1 SGHRS, CDR2 YFSETQ. Trimming cost V 5 bases and J 3 bases; bases outside gene matches: 8. CDR3 length: 15 amino acids. CDR3 in DNA: TGCGCCAGCAGGATGACGGGACAGGGTTACACTGAAGCTTTCTTT. Amino acid sequence: CASRMTGQGYTEAFF.

The chain uses TRBV2 and TRBJ1-1; D unclear. In germline, CDR1 is SNHLY, CDR2 FYNNEI. The CDR3 is made up of 16 amino acids. V dropped 9 bases and J dropped 2 bases, with 22 bases sitting between them. As DNA, the CDR3 is TGTGCCAGGACTAAGGGCCCTACCCTCGGAAACACTGAAGCTTTCTTT. The encoded protein is CARTKGPTLGNTEAFF.

Only a few counts were recorded for this clone. The genes are TRBV14 and TRBJ1-6; D is perhaps TRBD1 (5 bases). V dropped 5 bases and J dropped 9 bases, with 11 bases sitting between them. The CDR3 is made up of 13 amino acids. Germline V gene data show CDR1 as SGHDN and CDR2 as FVKESK. CDR3 amino acids: CASSSRQPSPLHF. The CDR3 DNA reads as TGTGCCAGCAGCTCGCGACAGCCTTCACCCCTCCACTTT.

V and J are TRBV6-1 and TRBJ2-7, with a possible D match to TRBD1 (7 bases). The CDR3 extends over 14 amino acids. The germline gives CDR1 MNHNS, CDR2 SASEGT. V gave up 2 bases and J gave up 0 bases, with 8 bases separating them. DNA for the CDR3: TGTGCCAGCAGTGAACAGGGGGGCTCCTACGAGCAGTACTTC. Translating gives CASSEQGGSYEQYF.

This clone was picked up a small number of times. The chain uses TRBV18 and TRBJ1-2; the match to TRBD1 covers 11 bases. The CDR3 totals 13 residues. Germline CDR1 reads KGHSH; CDR2 reads LQKENI. Trimming took 6 bases from V and 7 from J; bases not matched to a gene: 4. The CDR3 region has the DNA TGTGCCAGCTCTCCGGACAGGGGGCTTGGCTACACCTTC. As protein: CASSPDRGLGYTF.

Only a few counts were recorded for this clone. The V and J genes are TRBV9 and TRBJ2-3; tentative D call: TRBD2 (5 bases). Trimming pared 5 bases from V and 2 bases from J, leaving 21 bases between. The CDR3 is made up of 17 amino acids. Germline-derived CDR1 and CDR2 are SGDLS and YYNGEE. CDR3 DNA: TGTGCCAGCAGTCATCTCCTAGCCCGAACAAACACAGATACGCAGTATTTT. This encodes CASSHLLARTNTDTQYF.

This clone was detected only a few times. The chain joins TRBV5-1 to TRBJ2-7; 9 bases match TRBD2. With V trimmed by 0 bases and J by 3 bases, 4 bases remained unmatched. CDR3 length equals 15 residues. The germline V gene encodes CDR1 SGHRS and CDR2 YFSETQ. CDR3 residues: CASSLGSGSHYEQYF. The CDR3, as DNA: TGCGCCAGCAGCTTGGGTAGCGGGAGTCACTACGAGCAGTACTTC.

V gene TRBV9 combines with J gene TRBJ1-1; possible D gene TRBD1, 6 bases. CDR3 length equals 15 residues. Germline assignment: CDR1 SGDLS and CDR2 YYNGEE. V dropped 4 bases and J dropped 7 bases, with 20 bases sitting between them. The CDR3 protein is CASSRAPQGRHEAFF. CDR3 DNA sequence: TGTGCCAGCAGCCGCGCGCCGCAGGGGCGCCATGAAGCTTTCTTT.

The table lists this clone with a few counts. This rearrangement joins TRBV27 to TRBJ1-6; D gene uncertain. Looked up from germline, CDR1 is MNHEY and CDR2 is SMNVEV (reference sequence). The CDR3 has 14 residues. V lost 3 bases to trimming and J lost 10 bases, with 13 bases between them. The CDR3 DNA reads as TGTGCCAGCAGTTTGCGGGAAGTTTCCTCACCCCTCCACTTT. Translated, it gives CASSLREVSSPLHF.

Only a few counts were recorded for this clone. The chain recombines TRBV30 with TRBJ1-5; 7 positions agree with TRBD1. Germline V lookup: CDR1 GTSNPN, CDR2 SVGIG (reference sequence). The CDR3 runs to 16 residues. With 2 bases clipped from V and 4 bases from J, the junction kept 11 bases outside the gene matches. The CDR3 here is CAWSHFARGENQPQHF. In nucleotides, the CDR3 is TGTGCCTGGAGTCATTTTGCCAGGGGGGAAAATCAGCCCCAGCATTTT.

This clone was seen a handful of times. V gene TRBV10-3 combines with J gene TRBJ2-5, with D possibly matching TRBD2 (5 bases). Germline CDR1 and CDR2: ENHRY and SYGVKD. This CDR3 has 14 amino acids. The ends were cut back, 6 bases at V and 2 bases at J, with 13 bases in the middle. CDR3: CAISVGSVQETQYF. CDR3 sequence (DNA): TGTGCCATCAGCGTCGGTAGCGTACAAGAGACCCAGTACTTC.